This T cell receptor beta chain was sequenced during a study of vaccination effects on CD4 cells after COVID-19 (dated by TCRdb to between 2020 and 2023). For the wider study: Each participant received two doses of an mRNA SARS-CoV-2 vaccine, either BNT162b2 or mRNA-1273. SARS-CoV-2 spike-specific CD4+ TCR repertoires were compared before and after mRNA vaccination in COVID-19 convalescent patients and in infection-naive vaccine recipients. A total of 9 to 11 COVID-19 convalescent patients and several SARS-CoV-2-naive healthy vaccine recipients were included in the full study. In the study, cultures from other donors were sequenced using the Oncomine TCR Beta short-read assay on an Illumina iSeq 100.

On this clone: Its antigen has not been determined. No much larger clone is present one base from it, and per-base qualities are unavailable.

CDR1 and CDR2 were assigned from the germline V gene (reference sequence) as WNHNN and SYGVQD. V has 4 bases trimmed and J has 6 bases trimmed; junction bases matching no gene number 5. From cysteine to phenylalanine, the CDR3 is 15 amino acids long. CDR3 DNA is the only sequence kept; it has 45 bases, read in frame from the first base. To prepare the library, the immunoSEQ multiplex PCR assay was applied. DNA from the cultured and isolated CD4+ T cells underwent TCR beta CDR3 sequencing. As for the original processing: The analysis removed non-productive TCR sequences, trimmed reads to the CDR3 region, and retained only CDR3s that were 7 or more amino acids long. The MANAFEST web app was used to identify antigen-specific clonotypes by comparing expansion in peptide wells with expansion in reference cultures. Positive clones required FDR<0.05 expansion versus reference and all other wells, odds ratio above 5, and frequency above 0.1% in two replicate wells. A clonotype was defined as cross-reactive if the clonotype was significantly expanded both in SARS-CoV-2 spike wells and in at least one common cold coronavirus spike condition. Levenshtein distance calculated with the stringdist R package was used to assess CDR3 similarity, and unrooted trees were constructed with ape in R 3.6.1. TCRdb's version of the immuneACCESS table is confined to in-frame rearrangements and falls short of the full clone set. An unresolved V gene accounts for under half of the shortfall where checked; the remainder is of unknown origin. That table supplies the V and J calls and clone size; D and trimming were determined from the DNA. The sample includes 35,000 to 45,000 clones, with about three fifths observed a single time. About 15% of the sample comes from the top ten.

The ViraFEST assay stimulated PBMC with viral peptide pools and then used TCR sequencing to identify antigen-specific CD4+ T cell clonotypes by expansion. After about 9 days of culture, CD4+ T cells were isolated with the EasySep CD4+ T cell isolation kit. Healthy vaccine recipients had no prior SARS-CoV-2 infection, confirmed by negative nucleocapsid antibodies before and after vaccination. Two million PBMC per well were cultured in IMDM with about 4.8% human AB serum, around 10 IU/ml IL-2 and gentamicin, plus 10 ug/ml peptides. On days 3 and 7, half of the culture medium was replaced with fresh IL-2-containing medium. Unless noted otherwise, every peptide stimulation condition was grown in triplicate wells. Using Ficoll-Paque Plus gradient centrifugation, PBMC were separated from whole blood and then either used fresh or cryopreserved at -140C. Overlapping peptide pools spanned the spike proteins of SARS-CoV-2 and the common cold coronaviruses HCoV-NL63, HCoV-OC43 and HCoV-229E. The QIAamp micro DNA kit was used to extract genomic DNA from the cultured CD4+ T cells.

Points the paper makes about the study in general: Both infection-induced and vaccine-induced clones contracted markedly at late post-vaccination timepoints, which is consistent with waning T cell responses. Among healthy vaccine recipients, nearly all vaccine-induced clones were SARS-CoV-2 mono-reactive, and only 1 of 255 was cross-reactive with common cold coronaviruses. The study was limited by a small number of convalescent patients, and early post-infection timepoints were lacking.

This TCR was recovered from a human donor who received a COVID-19 vaccine. Sequenced material: CD4+ T cells from PBMCs cultured with HCoV-OC43 spike peptides, taken before COVID-19 vaccination. The cell subset or site label corresponds to: HCoV-OC43 spike overlapping peptide pool stimulation. The receptor chain draws on TRBV10-1 and TRBJ2-2; 10 middle bases align to TRBD1. The DNA sequence reads TGCGCCAGCAGTGGACAGGGGGCGCTGGCCGGGGAGCTGTTTTTT. Translated, this is CASSGQGALAGELFF.